Each of the 26 T cell receptor beta chains below was sequenced from the same sample in a study of cytomegalovirus exposure and HLA in healthy donors. This PCR relied on a set of 60 Vbeta primers and 13 Jbeta primers. Assay: immunoSEQ multiplex PCR; the TCRdb copy retains only in-frame clones and omits some. Of approximately 140,000 clones listed, approximately 80% are singletons. Sequenced: PBMCs. These receptors were taken from a girl aged 2 to 10 in good health and CMV-seronegative.

The chain employs TRBV9 and TRBJ2-1; 7 bases line up with TRBD1. CDR1 and CDR2 from the germline V gene are SGDLS and YYNGEE. CDR3 size: 14 residues. The junction had 5 bases not matched to a gene; V was cut back by 4 bases and J by 4 bases. The CDR3 nucleotides read TGTGCCAGCAGCTCCGGGACAGTATACAATGAGCAGTTCTTC. This translates into CASSSGTVYNEQFF.

The chain couples TRBV5-1 to TRBJ1-1, with TRBD1 as a possible D gene (5 bases). The CDR3 is made up of 14 amino acids. The germline V and J ends were trimmed by 7 bases and 3 bases, with 16 bases remaining between them. CDR1 and CDR2 (germline): SGHRS, YFSETQ. CDR3 residues: CASLLYQGHTEAFF. CDR3 DNA: TGCGCCAGCCTGCTCTACCAGGGCCACACTGAAGCTTTCTTT.

This sequence joins TRBV9 and TRBJ1-5, with D possibly matching TRBD1 (6 bases). Trimming pared 0 bases from V and 3 bases from J, leaving 31 bases between. Germline-derived CDR1 and CDR2 are SGDLS and YYNGEE. The CDR3 is made up of 22 amino acids. The DNA for the CDR3 is TGTGCCAGCAGCGTAGAAGGGGGGGTAGTAACGGGCAGCCAAATTTTCAATCAGCCCCAGCATTTT. It specifies CASSVEGGVVTGSQIFNQPQHF.

V gene TRBV6-1 combines with J gene TRBJ1-2; TRBD1 aligns across 7 bases. The V gene's germline CDR1 is MNHNS and CDR2 SASEGT. Trimming at V came to 8 bases and at J to 5 bases, leaving 14 bases not matched to a gene. The CDR3 covers 15 residues. This CDR3 is CASLDRARLSYGYTF. In DNA, the CDR3 is TGTGCCAGCTTAGACAGGGCCCGGCTCTCATATGGCTACACCTTC.

The rearrangement joins TRBV5-1 to TRBJ1-1, with D tentatively TRBD1 (5 bases). The V end was cut by 4 bases, the J end by 2 bases, with 12 bases between. The CDR3 is 14 residues long. The germline CDR1 and CDR2 sequences are SGHRS and YFSETQ. CDR3 sequence (DNA): TGCGCCAGCAGCCCCCAGGGTTCAAACACTGAAGCTTTCTTT. It codes for CASSPQGSNTEAFF.

The chain joins TRBV5-1 to TRBJ1-2; D might be TRBD1 (5 bases). The CDR3 loop spans 13 amino acids. The V gene's germline CDR1 is SGHRS and CDR2 YFSETQ. The V end was cut by 5 bases, the J end by 2 bases, with 10 bases between. DNA of the CDR3: TGCGCCAGCAGTCCCGGGGGGAACTATGGCTACACCTTC. Its translation: CASSPGGNYGYTF.

This clone was recorded once. V gene TRBV27 combines with J gene TRBJ1-1; TRBD1 matches 7 bases. The CDR3 length is 14 residues. V dropped 5 bases and J dropped 1; count of bases not matched to a gene: 4. CDR1 and CDR2 from the germline V gene are MNHEY and SMNVEV (reference sequence). CDR3 sequence (DNA): TGTGCCAGCAGTGCGGACAGGAAGAACACTGAAGCTTTCTTT. The encoded protein is CASSADRKNTEAFF.

This clone was detected a few times. The J gene is TRBJ2-7, the V gene TRBV6-1, with 8 bases fitting TRBD2. Germline values: CDR1 MNHNS, CDR2 SASEGT. The CDR3 covers 15 residues. J was trimmed by 5 bases and V by 5 bases; bases with no gene match: 11. CDR3 sequence (DNA): TGTGCCAGCAGTTCCCAAAGCGGGAGTGGGGACGAGCAGTACTTC. This codes for CASSSQSGSGDEQYF.

The rearrangement links TRBV7-9 to TRBJ2-1; D perhaps matches TRBD2 (5 bases). The ends were cut back, 5 bases at V and 9 bases at J, with 14 bases in the middle. The CDR3 is made up of 13 amino acids. CDR1 SEHNR and CDR2 FQNEAQ come from the germline V gene (reference sequence). CDR3 nucleotides: TGTGCCAGCAGCCCACCGAGGGTAACTGAGCAGTTCTTC. Translating it yields CASSPPRVTEQFF.

The chain employs TRBV4-1 and TRBJ2-5; the D gene is possibly TRBD2 (5 bases). Between the trimmed V and J ends, which lost 0 bases and 9 bases, there was a span of 14 bases. The length of the CDR3 is 14 residues. The germline V gene encodes CDR1 MGHRA and CDR2 YSYEKL. DNA for the CDR3: TGCGCCAGCAGCCAAGACTATACGGGGTTGGCCCAGTACTTC. Its translation is CASSQDYTGLAQYF.

The chain recombines TRBV30 with TRBJ2-3, with D possibly TRBD2 on 7 matching bases. The CDR3 totals 15 residues. Germline V gene data show CDR1 as GTSNPN and CDR2 as SVGIG (reference sequence). V gave up 5 bases and J gave up 2 bases, with 17 bases separating them. For the CDR3, the DNA is TGTGCCTGGGTGGAGGTTGCGGGGGCCACAGATACGCAGTATTTT. Residues: CAWVEVAGATDTQYF.

The chain couples TRBV7-8 to TRBJ2-6; unclear D gene. The germline V gene encodes CDR1 SGHVS and CDR2 FQNEAQ. Trimming pared 5 bases from V and 4 bases from J, leaving 12 bases between. The CDR3 is 15 residues long. The CDR3 bases are TGTGCCAGCAGCCCGCGGCGCGAGGGGGCCAACGTCCTGACTTTC. It yields the protein CASSPRREGANVLTF.

The chain carries TRBV6-5 and TRBJ1-4; TRBD1 matches 7 bases. The CDR3 sequence is 15 residues long. Trimming removed 0 bases from V and 4 bases from J; junction bases left unmatched: 2. Germline V lookup: CDR1 MNHEY, CDR2 SVGAGI. CDR3: CASSYSGQVNEKLFF. The CDR3 DNA follows: TGTGCCAGCAGTTACTCAGGACAGGTTAATGAAAAACTGTTTTTT.

This clone has more than one count but fewer than ten. The chain uses TRBV5-1 and TRBJ2-5, with 8 bases lining up with TRBD2. This CDR3 contains 16 residues. CDR1 is SGHRS and CDR2 is YFSETQ in the germline V gene. The J segment lost 4 bases and the V segment lost 4 bases, leaving 12 bases of the junction unmatched. The CDR3 reads CASSGTPGLGGETQYF. The CDR3 nucleotides are TGCGCCAGCAGCGGAACACCGGGACTAGGGGGAGAGACCCAGTACTTC.

The chain uses TRBV6-6 and TRBJ2-1; tentatively, D is TRBD1 (6 bases). The CDR3 loop spans 16 amino acids. In germline, CDR1 is MNHNY, CDR2 SVGAGI (reference sequence). V lost 4 bases to trimming and J lost 1 base, with 14 bases between them. In nucleotides, the CDR3 is TGTGCCAGCAGTTTTAACAGGGTGGGGTCCTACAATGAGCAGTTCTTC. Translation gives CASSFNRVGSYNEQFF.

The V gene is TRBV25-1, the J gene TRBJ2-3; 12 bases fit TRBD2. CDR3 length equals 17 residues. Trimming at V came to 1 base and at J to 5 bases, leaving 7 bases not matched to a gene. Germline V lookup: CDR1 MGHDK, CDR2 SYGVNS. This CDR3 reads CASSESRLAGVIDTQYF. Written as DNA, the CDR3 is TGTGCCAGCAGTGAATCCCGACTAGCGGGGGTGATAGATACGCAGTATTTT.

This sequence joins TRBV7-9 and TRBJ2-2, with unresolved D. Germline-derived CDR1 and CDR2 are SEHNR and FQNEAQ (reference sequence). V was trimmed by 6 bases and J by 3 bases, leaving 8 bases between them. The CDR3 length is 13 residues. The CDR3 is CASSVDYTGELFF. CDR3 sequence (DNA): TGTGCCAGCAGTGTAGACTACACCGGGGAGCTGTTTTTT.

In its sample, this clone was seen once. This chain joins TRBV6-1 and TRBJ1-1, with 9 bases fitting TRBD1. Germline-derived CDR1 and CDR2 are MNHNS and SASEGT. After removal of 3 bases from V and 5 bases from J, the junction contained 7 bases not matched to a gene. This CDR3 contains 15 residues. The DNA for the CDR3 is TGTGCCAGCAGTGATTTGGGACAGGGTAGAACTGAAGCTTTCTTT. It encodes CASSDLGQGRTEAFF.

CDR3 sequence: CASSLVVFPYNEQFF. The CDR3, as DNA: TGTGCCAGCAGCTTGGTAGTTTTCCCCTACAATGAGCAGTTCTTC. The gene calls are TRBV5-6 and TRBJ2-1; D is unresolved. The CDR3 length is 15 residues. CDR1 is SGHDT and CDR2 is YYEEEE in the germline V gene. Trimming took off 0 bases at V and 2 bases at J, with 9 bases between the two ends.

This clone was counted once. The rearrangement joins TRBV9 to TRBJ1-1; D unresolved. CDR1 and CDR2 (germline): SGDLS, YYNGEE. V was pared by 1 base and J by 2 bases, with 6 bases between. This CDR3 contains 13 residues. In nucleotides, the CDR3 is TGTGCCAGCAGCGTACAGGTAAACACTGAAGCTTTCTTT. Translation: CASSVQVNTEAFF.

In its sample, this clone was seen a few times. This chain connects TRBV10-3 to TRBJ1-5, with 7 bases matching TRBD1. Per the germline V gene, CDR1 is ENHRY and CDR2 is SYGVKD. V was clipped by 10 bases and J by 7 bases; unmatched bases: 10. CDR3 length: 13 residues. CDR3 in amino acids: CATSGTEFQPQHF. In nucleotides, the CDR3 is TGTGCCACCTCCGGGACAGAATTCCAGCCCCAGCATTTT.

The genes are TRBV5-1 and TRBJ2-2; possibly TRBD2 for D (5 bases). The CDR3 consists of 14 residues. Germline CDR1 and CDR2: SGHRS and YFSETQ. V shed 4 bases and J shed 3 bases, with 10 bases lying between them. The CDR3 nucleotides read TGCGCCAGCAGCGTCTTCGGGGACACCGGGGAGCTGTTTTTT. This codes for CASSVFGDTGELFF. The complete variable domain, with remaining parts taken from reference TRBV5-1 and TRBJ2-2, reads KAGVTQTPRYLIKTRGQQVTLSCSPISGHRSVSWYQQTPGQGLQFLFEYFSETQRNKGNFPGRFSGRQFSNSRSEMNVSTLELGDSALYLCASSVFGDTGELFFGEGSRLTVL.

This clone showed up just once. This chain connects TRBV19 to TRBJ2-7; unclear D gene. The CDR3 sequence is 15 residues long. Germline CDR1 reads LNHDA; CDR2 reads SQIVND (reference sequence). Trimming removed 5 bases from V and 0 bases from J, with 14 bases in between. This chain's CDR3 is CASSARSVSSYEQYF. CDR3 DNA: TGTGCCAGTAGTGCTCGGTCTGTGAGCTCCTACGAGCAGTACTTC.

V usage is TRBV5-1 and J usage is TRBJ2-3, with 11 bases lining up with TRBD2. With V trimmed by 1 base and J by 0 bases, 13 bases remained unmatched. The CDR3 is 20 residues long. Germline-derived CDR1 and CDR2 are SGHRS and YFSETQ. CDR3 protein: CASSLWGGTSGATSTDTQYF. The CDR3 region has the DNA TGCGCCAGCAGCTTGTGGGGTGGGACTAGCGGAGCTACTAGCACAGATACGCAGTATTTT.

The chain links TRBV30 to TRBJ1-2, with 8 bases identical to TRBD1. The V gene end was trimmed by 4 bases and the J gene end by 0 bases; junction bases not matched to a gene: 4. CDR1 is GTSNPN, CDR2 SVGIG, per germline (reference sequence). This CDR3 spans 14 amino acids. The CDR3 DNA reads as TGTGCCTGGAACAGGGGGTCTACTAACTATGGCTACACCTTC. Translated: CAWNRGSTNYGYTF. The complete variable domain, with remaining parts taken from reference TRBV30 and TRBJ1-2, reads SQTIHQWPATLVQPVGSPLSLECTVEGTSNPNLYWYRQAAGRGLQLLFYSVGIGQISSEVPQNLSASRPQDRQFILSSKKLLLSDSGFYLCAWNRGSTNYGYTFGSGTRLTVV.

The chain is built from TRBV29-1 and TRBJ2-5; D is unresolved. The ends were cut back, 7 bases at V and 1 base at J, with 13 bases in the middle. Germline lookup yields CDR1 SQVTM and CDR2 ANQGSEA. The CDR3 loop spans 13 amino acids. Written as DNA, the CDR3 is TGCAGCGCCGCCCCACTCGCCCAAGAGACCCAGTACTTC. Its translation: CSAAPLAQETQYF.